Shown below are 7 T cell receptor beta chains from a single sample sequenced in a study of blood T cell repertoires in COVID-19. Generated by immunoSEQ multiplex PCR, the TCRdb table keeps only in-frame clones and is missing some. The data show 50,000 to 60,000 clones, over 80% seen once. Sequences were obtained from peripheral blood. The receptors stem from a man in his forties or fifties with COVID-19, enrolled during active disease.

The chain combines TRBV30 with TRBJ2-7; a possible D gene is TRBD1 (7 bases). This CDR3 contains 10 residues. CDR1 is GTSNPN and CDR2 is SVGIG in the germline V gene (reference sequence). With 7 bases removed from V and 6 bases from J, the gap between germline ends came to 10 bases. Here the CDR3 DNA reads TGTGCCTCAGGGGGGAGCGAGCAGTACTTC. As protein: CASGGSEQYF.

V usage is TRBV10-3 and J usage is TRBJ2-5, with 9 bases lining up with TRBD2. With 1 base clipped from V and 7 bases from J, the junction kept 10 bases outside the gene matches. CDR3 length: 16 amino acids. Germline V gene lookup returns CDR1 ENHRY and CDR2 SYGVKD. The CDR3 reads CAISEWREGPLGTQYF. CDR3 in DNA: TGTGCCATCAGTGAGTGGCGGGAGGGTCCCCTGGGGACCCAGTACTTC.

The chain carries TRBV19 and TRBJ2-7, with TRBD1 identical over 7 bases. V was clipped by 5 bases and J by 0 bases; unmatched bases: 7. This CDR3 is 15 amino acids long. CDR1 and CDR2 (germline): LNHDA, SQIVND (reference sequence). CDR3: CASSWTTGSSYEQYF. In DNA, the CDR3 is TGTGCCAGTAGTTGGACGACAGGGAGCTCCTACGAGCAGTACTTC.

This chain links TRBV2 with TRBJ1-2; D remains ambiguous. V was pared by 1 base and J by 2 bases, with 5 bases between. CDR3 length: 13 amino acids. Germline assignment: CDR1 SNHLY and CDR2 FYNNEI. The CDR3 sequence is CASSEEQNYGYTF. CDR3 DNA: TGTGCCAGCAGTGAAGAACAGAACTATGGCTACACCTTC.

The DNA for the CDR3 is TGTGCCAGCAGCCACGTCGGGGGGCCGGGGGAGCAGTACTTC. It codes for CASSHVGGPGEQYF. The V gene is TRBV14, the J gene TRBJ2-7; TRBD2 is a possible D gene (7 bases). The V gene's germline CDR1 is SGHDN and CDR2 FVKESK. The germline V and J ends were trimmed by 3 bases and 7 bases, with 16 bases remaining between them. This CDR3 region has 14 residues.

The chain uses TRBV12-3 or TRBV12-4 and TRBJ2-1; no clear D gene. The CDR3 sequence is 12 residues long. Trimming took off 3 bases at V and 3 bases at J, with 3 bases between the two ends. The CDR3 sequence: CASSFYYNEQFF. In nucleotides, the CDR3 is TGTGCCAGCAGTTTTTACTACAATGAGCAGTTCTTC.

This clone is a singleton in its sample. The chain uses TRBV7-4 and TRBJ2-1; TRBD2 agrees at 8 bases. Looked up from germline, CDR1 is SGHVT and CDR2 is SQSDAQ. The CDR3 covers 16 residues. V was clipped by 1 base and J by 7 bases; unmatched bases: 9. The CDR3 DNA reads TGTGCCAGCAGCTTAGGCGCGGGGGGATTATTGAATGAGCAGTTCTTC. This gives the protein CASSLGAGGLLNEQFF. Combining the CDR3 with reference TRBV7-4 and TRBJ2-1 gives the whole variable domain GAGVSQSPRYKVAKRGRDVALRCDSISGHVTLYWYRQTLGQGSEVLTYSQSDAQRDKSGRPSGRFSAERPERSVSTLKIQRTEQGDSAVYLCASSLGAGGLLNEQFFGPGTRLTVL.